This TCR beta chain originates from a study of radiotherapy plus CTLA-4 blockade in lung cancer. Study results and limitations: Interferon-beta, together with early blood T cell clone dynamics, reportedly best predicted response.

A note on this clone: Its antigen is currently unknown.

Profiling relied on immunoSEQ multiplex PCR, and the TCRdb table lists in-frame clones only, not all of them. This table holds roughly 44,000 clones, roughly 88% found once. The CDR3 contains 13 residues. Germline assignment: CDR1 SGHTA and CDR2 FQGNSA. V was clipped by 6 bases and J by 7 bases; unmatched bases: 5. The study treated chemo-refractory metastatic non-small-cell lung cancer patients with focal radiation plus ipilimumab CTLA-4 blockade. This clonotype was obtained from a human donor with non-small cell lung cancer whose response to radiotherapy plus ipilimumab could not be evaluated. The chain couples TRBV7-2 to TRBJ2-5, with 10 bases aligning to TRBD1. Sequenced material: peripheral blood, taken from a patient treated with radiotherapy plus ipilimumab. The CDR3 region has the DNA TGTGCCAGCAGTTCGGACAGGGGGAGGACCCAGTACTTC. Its translation is CASSSDRGRTQYF.